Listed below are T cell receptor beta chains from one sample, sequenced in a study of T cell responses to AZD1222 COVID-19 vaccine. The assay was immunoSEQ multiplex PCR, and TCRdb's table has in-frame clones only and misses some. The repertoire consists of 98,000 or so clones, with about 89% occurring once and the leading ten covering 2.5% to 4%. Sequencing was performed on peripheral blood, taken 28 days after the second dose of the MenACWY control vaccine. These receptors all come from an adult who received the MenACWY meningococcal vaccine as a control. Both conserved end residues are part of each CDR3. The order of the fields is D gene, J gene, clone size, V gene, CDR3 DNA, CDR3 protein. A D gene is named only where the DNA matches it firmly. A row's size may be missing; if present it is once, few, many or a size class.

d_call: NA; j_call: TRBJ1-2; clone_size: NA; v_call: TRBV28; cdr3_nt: TGTGCCAGCAGTTTATACCAGGGGGGCTACACCTTC; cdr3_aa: CASSLYQGGYTF
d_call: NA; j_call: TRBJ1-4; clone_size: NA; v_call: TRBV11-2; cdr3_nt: TGTGCCAGCAGCCTGCGACAGAGTAATGAAAAACTGTTTTTT; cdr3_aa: CASSLRQSNEKLFF
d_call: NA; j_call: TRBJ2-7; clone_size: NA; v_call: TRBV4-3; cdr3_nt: TGCGCCAGCAGCCTAGCCCGGGGCTCCTACGAGCAGTACTTC; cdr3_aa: CASSLARGSYEQYF
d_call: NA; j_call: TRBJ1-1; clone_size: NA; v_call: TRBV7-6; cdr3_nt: TGTGCCAGCAGCCGTACGGGGAGGGACACTGAAGCTTTCTTT; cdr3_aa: CASSRTGRDTEAFF
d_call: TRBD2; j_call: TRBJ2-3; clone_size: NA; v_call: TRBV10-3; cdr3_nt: TGTGCCATCAGAGATGCAGCGGGGGAAACAGATACGCAGTATTTT; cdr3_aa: CAIRDAAGETDTQYF
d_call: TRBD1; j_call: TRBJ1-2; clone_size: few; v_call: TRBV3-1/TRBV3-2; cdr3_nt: TGTGCCAGCAGTCGTCCAGGGGGAGGCGGCTACACCTTC; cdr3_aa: CASSRPGGGGYTF
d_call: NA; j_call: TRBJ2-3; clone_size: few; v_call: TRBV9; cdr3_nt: TGTGCCAGCAGCGTAGGGGTGGACTCAGATACGCAGTATTTT; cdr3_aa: CASSVGVDSDTQYF
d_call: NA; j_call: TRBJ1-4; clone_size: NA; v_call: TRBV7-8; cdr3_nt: TGTGCCAGCAGCTTAGGGGGGCAGGGCATTAATGAAAAACTGTTTTTT; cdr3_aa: CASSLGGQGINEKLFF
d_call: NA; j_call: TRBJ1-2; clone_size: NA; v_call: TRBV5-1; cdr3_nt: TGCGCCAGCAGTTGGGACCAGCATGGCTACACCTTC; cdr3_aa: CASSWDQHGYTF
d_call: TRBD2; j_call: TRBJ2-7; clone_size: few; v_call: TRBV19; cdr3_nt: TGTGCCAGTAGTCCGACGGGTGGGAGGGAGCCGCGGTACGAGCAGTACTTC; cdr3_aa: CASSPTGGREPRYEQYF
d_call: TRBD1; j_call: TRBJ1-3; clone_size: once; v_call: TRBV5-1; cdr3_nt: TGCGCCAGCAGCTTGTCGTACAGGGGTGGAAACACCATATATTTT; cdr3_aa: CASSLSYRGGNTIYF
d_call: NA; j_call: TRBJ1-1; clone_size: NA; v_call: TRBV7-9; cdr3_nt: TGTGCCAGCAGCTTCCCGGGGGGTGGTACACAGGCTGAAGCTTTCTTT; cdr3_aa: CASSFPGGGTQAEAFF
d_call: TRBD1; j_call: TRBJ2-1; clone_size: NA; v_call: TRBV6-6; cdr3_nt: TGTGCCAGCAGTTCCCCGGGACAGGGGTCCTACAATGAGCAGTTCTTC; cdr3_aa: CASSSPGQGSYNEQFF
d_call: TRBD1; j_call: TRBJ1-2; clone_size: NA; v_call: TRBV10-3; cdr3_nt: TGTGCCATCAGGGGGACAGGGAAACATTATGGCTACACCTTC; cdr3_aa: CAIRGTGKHYGYTF
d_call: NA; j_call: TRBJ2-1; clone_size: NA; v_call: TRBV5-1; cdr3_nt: TGCGCCAGCAGCTTGGAGCAGGGTGGGGATGAGCAGTTCTTC; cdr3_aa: CASSLEQGGDEQFF
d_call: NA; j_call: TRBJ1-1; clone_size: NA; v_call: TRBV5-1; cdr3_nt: TGCGCCAGCAGCTTGGCTTTGCAGGGTAGCACTGAAGCTTTCTTT; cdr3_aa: CASSLALQGSTEAFF
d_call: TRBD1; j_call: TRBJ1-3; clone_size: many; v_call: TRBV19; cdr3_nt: TGTGCCAGCCAAACAGGGGGCTCTGGAAACACCATATATTTT; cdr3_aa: CASQTGGSGNTIYF
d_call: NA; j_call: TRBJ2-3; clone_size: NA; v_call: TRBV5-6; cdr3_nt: TGTGCCAGCAGCTTGGGAGGGGGAGGGAACACAGATACGCAGTATTTT; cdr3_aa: CASSLGGGGNTDTQYF
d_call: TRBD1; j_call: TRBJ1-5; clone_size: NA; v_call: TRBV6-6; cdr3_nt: TGTGCCAGCAGTCCCTCACCCGGACAGGGGTTCAATCAGCCCCAGCATTTT; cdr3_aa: CASSPSPGQGFNQPQHF
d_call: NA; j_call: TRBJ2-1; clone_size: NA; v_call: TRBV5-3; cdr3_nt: TGTGCCAGAAGCTTGGTTCTGATCCCCCCACAGGCGTTAGGCAATGAGCAGTTCTTC; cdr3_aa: CARSLVLIPPQALGNEQFF
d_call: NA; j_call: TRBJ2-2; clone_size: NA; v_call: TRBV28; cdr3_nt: TGTGCCAGCAGTTTATCGTGGGGGACACCGACATCCACCGGGGAGCTGTTTTTT; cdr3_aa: CASSLSWGTPTSTGELFF
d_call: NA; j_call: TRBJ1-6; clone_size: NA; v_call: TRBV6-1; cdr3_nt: TGTGCCAGCAGTCATATTAGCTCCTATAATTCACCCCTCCACTTT; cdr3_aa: CASSHISSYNSPLHF
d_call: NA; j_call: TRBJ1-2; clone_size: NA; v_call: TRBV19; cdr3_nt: TGTGCCAGTAGTAAACCGGGCCATTATGGCTACACCTTC; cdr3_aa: CASSKPGHYGYTF
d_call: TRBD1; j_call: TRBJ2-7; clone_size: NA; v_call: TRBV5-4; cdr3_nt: TGTGCCAGCAGCTTGGGACAGGGGGCGCCCAGCTCCTACGAGCAGTACTTC; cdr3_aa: CASSLGQGAPSSYEQYF
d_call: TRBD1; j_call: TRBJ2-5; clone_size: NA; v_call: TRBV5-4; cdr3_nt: TGTGCCAGCAGCTTAACGGGACAGCAAGAGACCCAGTACTTC; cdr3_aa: CASSLTGQQETQYF
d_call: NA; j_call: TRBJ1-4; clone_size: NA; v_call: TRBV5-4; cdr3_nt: TGTGCCAGCAGCTTGAGGCAGACGGGGACTAATGAAAAACTGTTTTTT; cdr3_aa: CASSLRQTGTNEKLFF
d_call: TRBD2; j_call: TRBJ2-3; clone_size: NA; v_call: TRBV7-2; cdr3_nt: TGTGCCAGCCACGGGGGAGGGGCAGGGAGCACAGATACGCAGTATTTT; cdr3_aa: CASHGGGAGSTDTQYF
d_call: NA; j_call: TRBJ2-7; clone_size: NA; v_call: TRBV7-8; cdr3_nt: TGTGCCAGCAGCCACGGGTCCTACGAGCAGTACTTC; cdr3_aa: CASSHGSYEQYF
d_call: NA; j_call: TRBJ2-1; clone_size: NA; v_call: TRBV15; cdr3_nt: TGTGCTACCAGCAGAGTTGGGAGCGGTTACAATGAGCAGTTCTTC; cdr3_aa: CATSRVGSGYNEQFF
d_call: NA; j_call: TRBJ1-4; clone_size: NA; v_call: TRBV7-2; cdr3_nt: TGTGCCAGCAGCTTATACGGCTTTGGGGGGAATGAAAAACTGTTTTTT; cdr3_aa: CASSLYGFGGNEKLFF
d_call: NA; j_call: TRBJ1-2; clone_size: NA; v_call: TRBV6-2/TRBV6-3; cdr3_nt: TGTGCCAGCAGTGACACGACCCGAGGCATCTATGGCTACACCTTC; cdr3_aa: CASSDTTRGIYGYTF
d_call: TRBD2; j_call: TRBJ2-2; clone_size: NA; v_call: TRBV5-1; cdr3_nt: TGCGCCAGCAGCCCCCGAACTAGCGGGGGGACTACCGGGGAGCTGTTTTTT; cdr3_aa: CASSPRTSGGTTGELFF
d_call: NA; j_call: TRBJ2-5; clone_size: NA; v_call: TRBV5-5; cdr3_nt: TGTGCCAGCAGCTTGGCTAACAGAGAAGAGACCCAGTACTTC; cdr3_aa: CASSLANREETQYF
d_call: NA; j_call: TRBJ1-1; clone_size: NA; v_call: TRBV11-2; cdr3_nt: TGTGCCAGCAGCTTAGGCAGGACGAACACTGAAGCTTTCTTT; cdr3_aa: CASSLGRTNTEAFF
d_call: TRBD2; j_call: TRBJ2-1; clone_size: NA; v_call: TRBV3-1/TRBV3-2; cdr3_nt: TGTGCCAGCAGCCAAGATACGGGGACGGCGGGACTAGCTGAGCAGTTCTTC; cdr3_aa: CASSQDTGTAGLAEQFF
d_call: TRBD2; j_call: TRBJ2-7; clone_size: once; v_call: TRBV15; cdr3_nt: TGTGCCACCAGCAGAGGGGGGGGACTAGCGGGGCTCCGACCTAGGGAGCAGTACTTC; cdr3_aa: CATSRGGGLAGLRPREQYF
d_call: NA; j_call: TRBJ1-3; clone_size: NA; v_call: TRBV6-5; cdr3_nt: TGTGCCAGCAGTTACTCGAACAGGGCTTCTGGAAACACCATATATTTT; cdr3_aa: CASSYSNRASGNTIYF
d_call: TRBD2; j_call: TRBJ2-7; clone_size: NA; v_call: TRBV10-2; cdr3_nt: TGCGCCAGCAGAGCGGGGGGGAGCCCTACCTACGAGCAGTACTTC; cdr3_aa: CASRAGGSPTYEQYF
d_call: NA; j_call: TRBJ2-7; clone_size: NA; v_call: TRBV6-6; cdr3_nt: TGTGCCAGCACCCAACTACCCGGGCGTACCTACGAGCAGTACTTC; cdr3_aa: CASTQLPGRTYEQYF
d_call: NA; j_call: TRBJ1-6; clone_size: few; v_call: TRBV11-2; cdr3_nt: TGTGCCAGCAGCTTGATCAAGGGTGGAGGTTCACCCCTCCACTTT; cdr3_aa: CASSLIKGGGSPLHF
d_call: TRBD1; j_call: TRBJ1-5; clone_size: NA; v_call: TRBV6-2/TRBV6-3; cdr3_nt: TGTGCCAGCAGTTACGACCGGGACAGGGGATTAAGCAATCAGCCCCAGCATTTT; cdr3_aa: CASSYDRDRGLSNQPQHF
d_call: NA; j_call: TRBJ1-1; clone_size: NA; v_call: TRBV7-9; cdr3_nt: TGTGCCAGCAGCTTAGCAGCGGGTACGAACACTGAAGCTTTCTTT; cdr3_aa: CASSLAAGTNTEAFF
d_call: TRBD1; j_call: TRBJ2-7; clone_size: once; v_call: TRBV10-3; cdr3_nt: TGTGCCATCAGTGAGCTAGGGGGCAACTACGAGCAGTACTTC; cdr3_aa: CAISELGGNYEQYF
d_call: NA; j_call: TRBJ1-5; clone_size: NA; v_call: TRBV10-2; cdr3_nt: TGCGCCAGCAGTGAGGGTAGGGACGTAATGATTTTCCAGCCCCAGCATTTT; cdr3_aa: CASSEGRDVMIFQPQHF
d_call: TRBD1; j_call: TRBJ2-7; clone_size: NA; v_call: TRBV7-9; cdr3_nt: TGTGCCAGCAGCTTAGACGACAGGGACGAGCAGTACTTC; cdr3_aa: CASSLDDRDEQYF
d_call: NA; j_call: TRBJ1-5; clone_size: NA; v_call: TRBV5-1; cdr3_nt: TGCGCCAGCAGTCAGGGCCCCAATCAGCCCCAGCATTTT; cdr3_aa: CASSQGPNQPQHF
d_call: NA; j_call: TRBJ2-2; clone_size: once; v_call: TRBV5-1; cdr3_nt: TGCGCCAGCAGCTCCAGGGGCCCCTCGAACACCGGGGAGCTGTTTTTT; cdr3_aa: CASSSRGPSNTGELFF
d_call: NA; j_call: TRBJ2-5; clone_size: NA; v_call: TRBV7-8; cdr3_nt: TGTGCCAGCAGCTCGGACAACGCCTTCCAAGAGACCCAGTACTTC; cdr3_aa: CASSSDNAFQETQYF
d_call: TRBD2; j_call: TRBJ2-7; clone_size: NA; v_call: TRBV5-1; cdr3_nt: TGCGCCAGCAGCCAGGGACTAGCGGGGTTTCGCTACGAGCAGTACTTC; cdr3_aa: CASSQGLAGFRYEQYF
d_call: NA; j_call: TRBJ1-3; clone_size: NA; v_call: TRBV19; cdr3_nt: TGTGCCAGTAGTATAGGACGGAGCTCTGGAAACACCATATATTTT; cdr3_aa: CASSIGRSSGNTIYF
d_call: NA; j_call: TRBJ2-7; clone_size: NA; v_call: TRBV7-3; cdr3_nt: TGTGCCAGCAGCTTAGGGGAAGCGACCTTAGGCTACGAGCAGTACTTC; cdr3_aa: CASSLGEATLGYEQYF
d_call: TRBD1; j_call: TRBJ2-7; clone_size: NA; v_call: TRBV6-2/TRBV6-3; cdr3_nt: TGTGCCAGCAGTTTACAGGGGATCCTCTCCTACGAGCAGTACTTC; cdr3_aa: CASSLQGILSYEQYF
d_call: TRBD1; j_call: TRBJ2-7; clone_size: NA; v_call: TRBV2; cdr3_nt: TGTGCCAGCGAGGGGGCCCCTCGGAACACCGAGCAGTACTTC; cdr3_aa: CASEGAPRNTEQYF
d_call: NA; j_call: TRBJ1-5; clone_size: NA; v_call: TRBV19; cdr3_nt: TGTGCCAGTAGTATCTGGGACGGGGATCAGCCCCAGCATTTT; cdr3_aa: CASSIWDGDQPQHF
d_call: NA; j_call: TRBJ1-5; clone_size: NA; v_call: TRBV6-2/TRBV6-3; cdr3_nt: TGTGCCAGCAGTTCCCTCATCAGGGCAAAGGGCAATCAGCCCCAGCATTTT; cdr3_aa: CASSSLIRAKGNQPQHF
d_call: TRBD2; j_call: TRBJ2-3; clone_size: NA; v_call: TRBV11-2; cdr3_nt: TGTGCCAGCAGCTCCGGGACTAGCGGGGTAGATACGCAGTATTTT; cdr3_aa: CASSSGTSGVDTQYF